These 30 T cell receptor beta chains were sequenced from one sample in a study of blood T cells in healthy people across ages. Then a second PCR, running about 6 to 12 cycles, was carried out with a sample-barcoded 5' primer and a J-beta primer mix. In TCRdb, the 5' RACE reads were re-called with MiXCR into one record per CDR3 protein. The sample lists approximately 1.5 million distinct CDR3 sequences; about 31% were seen once. Input material: blood. Receptors were obtained from a woman under 40 in good health.

This clonotype was recorded at least ten times. The chain is built from TRBV5-1 and TRBJ2-3; a possible D gene is TRBD2 (6 bases). CDR3 length: 15 residues. Germline loops: CDR1 SGHRS, CDR2 YFSETQ. The V gene lost 0 bases and the J gene lost 1 base, with 9 bases spanning the gap. The CDR3 loop reads CASSLDSGGTDTQYF. DNA of the CDR3: TGCGCCAGCAGCTTGGATTCGGGAGGCACAGATACGCAGTATTTT.

V is TRBV10-2 and J is TRBJ2-7; 8 nucleotides line up with TRBD1. CDR1 and CDR2 from the germline V gene are WSHSY and SAAADI. The junction had 6 bases not matched to a gene; V was cut back by 5 bases and J by 6 bases. This CDR3 spans 13 amino acids. This CDR3 reads CASSLDRVLEQYF. CDR3 in DNA: TGCGCCAGCAGTCTGGACAGGGTGCTCGAGCAGTACTTC.

This clonotype was seen once. The genes are TRBV6-1 and TRBJ2-7, with D unclear. Germline lookup yields CDR1 MNHNS and CDR2 SASEGT. This CDR3 comprises 13 residues. V lost 2 bases, J lost 6 bases, and 11 bases lay in between. The CDR3 here is CASSENEWSEQYF. Written as DNA, the CDR3 is TGTGCCAGCAGTGAAAACGAATGGAGCGAGCAGTACTTC.

This clonotype was counted between two and nine times. The CDR3 DNA follows: TGTGCCAGCACCAAAGGGGACACTGGCAATGAGCAGTTCTTC. Protein sequence: CASTKGDTGNEQFF. The gene calls are TRBV6-1 and TRBJ2-1, with D perhaps matching TRBD1 (6 bases). The CDR3 spans 14 residues. Trimming removed 7 bases from V and 6 bases from J, with 16 bases in between. Looked up from germline, CDR1 is MNHNS and CDR2 is SASEGT.

V and J are TRBV12-3 or TRBV12-4 and TRBJ1-2, with a possible D match to TRBD1 (6 bases). Trimming took 0 bases from V and 8 from J, leaving 13 bases between them. The CDR3 runs to 14 residues. CDR3 sequence reads: CASSLAPGAEGYTF. As DNA, the CDR3 is TGTGCCAGCAGTTTAGCCCCAGGGGCGGAGGGCTACACCTTC.

This chain links TRBV27 with TRBJ2-1; D ambiguous. This CDR3 is 14 amino acids long. V lost 4 bases and J 1 base, leaving 8 bases between the germline ends. CDR1 and CDR2 (germline): MNHEY, SMNVEV (reference sequence). The CDR3 DNA reads TGTGCCAGCAGTTCCCTCGAATCCTACAATGAGCAGTTCTTC. Translating it yields CASSSLESYNEQFF.

The chain links TRBV5-1 to TRBJ2-7; perhaps TRBD2 as D (6 bases). The CDR3 sequence is 14 residues long. V dropped 1 base and J dropped 5 bases, with 13 bases sitting between them. Germline loops: CDR1 SGHRS, CDR2 YFSETQ. The CDR3 sequence is CASSLTGDWDEQYF. CDR3 sequence (DNA): TGCGCCAGCAGCTTGACGGGGGATTGGGACGAGCAGTACTTC.

The chain carries TRBV7-2 and TRBJ2-1; D is perhaps TRBD1 or TRBD2 (5 bases each). Looked up from germline, CDR1 is SGHTA and CDR2 is FQGNSA. V lost 7 bases, J lost 5 bases, and 15 bases lay in between. The CDR3 covers 14 residues. Here the CDR3 reads CASNSGTYNNEQFF. As DNA, the CDR3 is TGTGCCAGCAACTCCGGGACCTATAACAATGAGCAGTTCTTC.

The genes are TRBV5-1 and TRBJ1-2; TRBD1 matches 11 bases. Germline V gives CDR1 SGHRS, CDR2 YFSETQ. The CDR3 runs 15 residues. The V segment lost 3 bases and the J segment 4 bases; nucleotides outside the gene matches: 5. Here the CDR3 reads CASSSEDRGLYGYTF. The CDR3 bases are TGCGCCAGCAGCTCGGAGGACAGGGGGCTCTATGGCTACACCTTC.

The V and J genes are TRBV5-1 and TRBJ2-5; TRBD2 is a possible D gene (6 bases). The last part of the DNA fits TRBJ2-7 better; the J call may be wrong. The CDR3 covers 16 residues. In germline, CDR1 is SGHRS, CDR2 YFSETQ. CDR3 in amino acids: CASSPPGVAAIYEQYF. CDR3 nucleotides: TGCGCCAGCAGCCCTCCCGGGGTAGCGGCCATCTACGAGCAGTACTTC.

The sample holds a few counts of this clonotype. The chain recombines TRBV6-6 with TRBJ2-5; 9 bases map to TRBD2. This CDR3 has 16 amino acids. Germline V gives CDR1 MNHNY, CDR2 SVGAGI (reference sequence). The V gene end was trimmed by 2 bases and the J gene end by 3 bases; junction bases not matched to a gene: 7. CDR3 sequence (DNA): TGTGCCAGCAGTTACGGTTATCGACTAGCGGAAGAGACCCAGTACTTC. Amino acid sequence: CASSYGYRLAEETQYF.

This clonotype was counted only a few times. The rearrangement joins TRBV5-1 to TRBJ2-7, with TRBD2 matching 9 bases. Germline V gives CDR1 SGHRS, CDR2 YFSETQ. The CDR3 covers 15 residues. Trimming removed 0 bases from V and 5 bases from J; junction bases left unmatched: 6. The CDR3 region is CASSLVSGSIDEQYF. CDR3 nucleotides: TGCGCCAGCAGCTTGGTTAGCGGGAGCATCGACGAGCAGTACTTC.

The chain combines TRBV6-6 with TRBJ2-1, with 9 bases that match TRBD2. J was trimmed by 0 bases and V by 2 bases; bases with no gene match: 2. The CDR3 totals 16 residues. Germline CDR1 MNHNY, CDR2 SVGAGI (reference sequence). In DNA form, the CDR3 reads TGTGCCAGCAGTTACAAACTAGCGGGCTCCTACAATGAGCAGTTCTTC. Protein product: CASSYKLAGSYNEQFF.

A few counts support this clonotype. The V gene is TRBV11-1, the J gene TRBJ2-3; D is unresolved. The CDR3 is made up of 14 amino acids. Germline-derived CDR1 and CDR2 are SGHAT and FQDESV (reference sequence). V shed 5 bases and J shed 5 bases, with 14 bases lying between them. The CDR3 reads CASSIEDLKDTQYF. The CDR3 coding sequence is TGTGCCAGCAGCATAGAGGACCTAAAAGATACGCAGTATTTT.

Only a few counts were recorded for this clonotype. The rearrangement joins TRBV7-2 to TRBJ1-1, with 8 bases lining up with TRBD1. The V and J ends lost 6 bases and 5 bases, in that order; junction bases with no gene match: 8. The germline CDR1 and CDR2 sequences are SGHTA and FQGNSA. CDR3 length: 14 amino acids. In DNA form, the CDR3 reads TGTGCCAGCAGTTTTGGGACAGGAAGAACTGAAGCTTTCTTT. Encoded protein: CASSFGTGRTEAFF.

This clonotype has only a few counts. This chain links TRBV9 with TRBJ2-5; 7 bases map to TRBD2. V dropped 0 bases and J dropped 5; count of bases not matched to a gene: 7. The CDR3 is made up of 15 amino acids. Germline lookup yields CDR1 SGDLS and CDR2 YYNGEE. DNA of the CDR3: TGTGCCAGCAGCGTAGGTGGCGGGAGCGGTGAGACCCAGTACTTC. Protein product: CASSVGGGSGETQYF.

This chain uses TRBV28 with TRBJ1-5; D is unclear. The CDR3 runs to 16 residues. The germline CDR1 and CDR2 sequences are MDHEN and SYDVKM. V dropped 2 bases and J dropped 0 bases, with 11 bases sitting between them. Here the CDR3 reads CASSLRTAYSNQPQHF. CDR3 sequence (DNA): TGTGCCAGCAGTTTACGGACGGCCTATAGCAATCAGCCCCAGCATTTT.

The V call is TRBV9, the J call TRBJ2-7, with D maybe TRBD2 (5 bases). V was cut by 0 bases and J by 5 bases, with 12 bases left in between. This CDR3 has 14 amino acids. CDR1 SGDLS and CDR2 YYNGEE come from the germline V gene. In DNA, the CDR3 is TGTGCCAGCAGCGTAGGGACTGTTGAAAACGAGCAGTACTTC. Translation gives CASSVGTVENEQYF.

The chain uses TRBV20-1 and TRBJ2-3; 10 nucleotides align to TRBD2. J was trimmed by 6 bases and V by 4 bases; bases with no gene match: 7. This CDR3 is 14 amino acids long. CDR1 is DFQATT and CDR2 is SNEGSKA in the germline V gene (reference sequence). The CDR3 DNA reads as TGCAGTGCTATCGGTAGCGGGAGGACTGATACGCAGTATTTT. Residues: CSAIGSGRTDTQYF.

This clonotype was picked up a small number of times. This rearrangement joins TRBV12-5 to TRBJ2-1, with D hard to call. The ends were cut back, 6 bases at V and 3 bases at J, with 6 bases in the middle. This CDR3 is 12 amino acids long. The germline V gene has CDR1 LGHNT and CDR2 FRNRAP. CDR3 coding DNA: TGTGCTAGTGGGCGTTTCTACAATGAGCAGTTCTTC. Protein sequence: CASGRFYNEQFF.

J is TRBJ2-3 and V is TRBV4-1, with D perhaps TRBD1 (6 bases). The CDR3 sequence is 17 residues long. V lost 1 base and J 0 bases, leaving 14 bases between the germline ends. Germline CDR1 MGHRA, CDR2 YSYEKL. For the CDR3, the DNA is TGCGCCAGCAGCCAAGGACTAACAGGGCATAGCACAGATACGCAGTATTTT. The encoded protein is CASSQGLTGHSTDTQYF.

This clonotype was recorded only once. The genes are TRBV19 and TRBJ2-1, with D possibly TRBD2 on 6 matching bases. There are 17 residues in the CDR3. The germline V gene has CDR1 LNHDA and CDR2 SQIVND (reference sequence). The V end lost 9 bases, the J end lost 4 bases, and 25 bases lay between the germline ends. CDR3 DNA: TGTGCCAGCAGCTTAAATGCGGGACTGGGGATGTACAATGAGCAGTTCTTC. Translation gives CASSLNAGLGMYNEQFF.

The chain has TRBV14 and TRBJ1-6, with D unresolved. With 1 base removed from V and 8 bases from J, the gap between germline ends came to 9 bases. This CDR3 is 14 amino acids long. The germline V gene encodes CDR1 SGHDN and CDR2 FVKESK. The CDR3 coding sequence is TGTGCCAGCAGCCAAGGTCGGACGGATTCACCCCTCCACTTT. Amino acids: CASSQGRTDSPLHF.

About this clonotype: Relative to the germline gene, one junction end is altered; a read error may explain this. The chain uses TRBV10-3 and TRBJ1-5, with D possibly TRBD1 on 6 matching bases. The CDR3 totals 15 residues. The germline gives CDR1 ENHRY, CDR2 SYGVKD. The CDR3 DNA reads TGTGCCGTCAGTGTTGGCGCAGGGGTGAATCAGCCCCAGCATTTT. The encoded protein is CAVSVGAGVNQPQHF.

This chain links TRBV6-5 with TRBJ1-5; tentative D call: TRBD1 (6 bases). CDR1 is MNHEY and CDR2 is SVGAGI in the germline V gene. This CDR3 region has 14 residues. The V end lost 8 bases, the J end lost 1 base, and 12 bases lay between the germline ends. The CDR3 region has the DNA TGTGCCAGCGGGGGCTGGGGAAGCAATCAGCCCCAGCATTTT. Its protein is CASGGWGSNQPQHF.

The V call is TRBV5-6, the J call TRBJ2-7; 9 bases line up with TRBD1. This CDR3 region has 14 residues. The junction had 8 bases not matched to a gene; V was cut back by 6 bases and J by 4 bases. From germline, CDR1 is SGHDT and CDR2 YYEEEE. The DNA for the CDR3 is TGTGCCAGCAACCCCGCGGACAGGGGTTACGAGCAGTACTTC. Protein product: CASNPADRGYEQYF.

In this sample, this clonotype turned up a few times. The chain carries TRBV12-5 and TRBJ2-1, with 8 bases fitting TRBD2. Germline V gives CDR1 LGHNT, CDR2 FRNRAP. Trimming cost V 7 bases and J 6 bases; bases outside gene matches: 23. The CDR3 is 19 amino acids. The DNA for the CDR3 is TGTGCTAGTGCCTTTGTAGGGATAGCGGTCCGTCGGGGGGGCAATGAGCAGTTCTTC. It translates to CASAFVGIAVRRGGNEQFF. Drawing the rest from reference TRBV12-5 and TRBJ2-1, the complete variable domain is DARVTQTPRHKVTEMGQEVTMRCQPILGHNTVFWYRQTMMQGLELLAYFRNRAPLDDSGMPKDRFSAEMPDATLATLKIQPSEPRDSAVYFCASAFVGIAVRRGGNEQFFGPGTRLTVL.

Only a few counts were recorded for this clonotype. The rearrangement links TRBV29-1 to TRBJ2-7, with D perhaps assigned TRBD1 or TRBD2 (5 bases each). CDR3 length equals 15 residues. Between the trimmed V and J ends, which lost 1 base and 2 bases, there was a span of 15 bases. Germline-derived CDR1 and CDR2 are SQVTM and ANQGSEA. Written as DNA, the CDR3 is TGCAGCGTTGAAGGCGTGGGGGACCCTACCTACGAGCAGTACTTC. Translating gives CSVEGVGDPTYEQYF.

This rearrangement joins TRBV7-7 to TRBJ2-5; maybe TRBD1 (6 bases). Trimming pared 6 bases from V and 2 bases from J, leaving 16 bases between. There are 15 residues in the CDR3. The germline gives CDR1 SSHAT, CDR2 FNYEAQ (reference sequence). The CDR3 is CASSQEPGHQETQYF. The CDR3 bases are TGTGCCAGCAGTCAAGAACCGGGACATCAAGAGACCCAGTACTTC.

In the case of this clonotype: Germline and junction disagree at one end, which may indicate a read error. This chain uses TRBV4-1 with TRBJ2-3; D possibly corresponds to TRBD2 (6 bases). Germline assignment: CDR1 MGHRA and CDR2 YSYEKL. This CDR3 is built from 16 residues. Here the CDR3 DNA reads TGCGCCAGCAGCCAAGAGGCCGGGCGGACTACAGATACGCGGTATTTT. The encoded protein is CASSQEAGRTTDTRYF.